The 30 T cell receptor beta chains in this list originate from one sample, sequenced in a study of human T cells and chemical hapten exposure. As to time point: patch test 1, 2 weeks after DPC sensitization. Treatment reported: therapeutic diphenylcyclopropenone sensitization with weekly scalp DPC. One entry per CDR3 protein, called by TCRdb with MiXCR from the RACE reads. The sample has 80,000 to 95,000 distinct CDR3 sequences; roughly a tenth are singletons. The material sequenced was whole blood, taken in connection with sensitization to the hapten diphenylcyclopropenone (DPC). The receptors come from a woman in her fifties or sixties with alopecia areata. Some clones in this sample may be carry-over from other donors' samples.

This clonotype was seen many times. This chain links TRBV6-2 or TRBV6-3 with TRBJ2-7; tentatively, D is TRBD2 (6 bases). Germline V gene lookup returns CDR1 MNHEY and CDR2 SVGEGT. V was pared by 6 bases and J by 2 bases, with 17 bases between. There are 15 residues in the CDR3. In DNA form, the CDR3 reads TGTGCCAGCAGATGGGGGGACTCTCAACCCTACGAGCAGTACTTC. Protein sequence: CASRWGDSQPYEQYF.

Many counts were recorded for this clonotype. The CDR3 bases are TGTGCCATCAGTGATCGGGCAGGGAAAAATACCTACGAGCAGTACTTC. Translated: CAISDRAGKNTYEQYF. The V call is TRBV10-3, the J call TRBJ2-7; D perhaps matches TRBD1 (5 bases). The germline V gene encodes CDR1 ENHRY and CDR2 SYGVKD. Trimming took 3 bases from V and 2 from J, leaving 17 bases between them. This CDR3 comprises 16 residues.

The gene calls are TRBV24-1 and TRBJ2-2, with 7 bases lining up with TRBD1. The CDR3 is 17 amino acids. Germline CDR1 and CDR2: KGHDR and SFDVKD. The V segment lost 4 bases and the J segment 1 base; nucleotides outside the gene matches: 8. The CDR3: CATSDSYRGQNTGELFF. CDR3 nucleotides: TGTGCCACCAGTGACTCGTACAGGGGTCAGAACACCGGGGAGCTGTTTTTT.

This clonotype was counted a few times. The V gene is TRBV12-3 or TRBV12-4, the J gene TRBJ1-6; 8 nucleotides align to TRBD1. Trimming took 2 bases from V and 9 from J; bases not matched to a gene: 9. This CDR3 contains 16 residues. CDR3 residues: CASSLQGATRASPLHF. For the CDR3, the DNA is TGTGCCAGCAGTTTACAGGGGGCTACTAGGGCTTCACCCCTCCACTTT.

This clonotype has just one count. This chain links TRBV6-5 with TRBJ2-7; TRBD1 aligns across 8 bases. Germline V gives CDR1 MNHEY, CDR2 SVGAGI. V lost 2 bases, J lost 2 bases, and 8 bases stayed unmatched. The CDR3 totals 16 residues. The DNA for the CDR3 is TGTGCCAGCAGTTACGATTGGCAGGGGGCTACCTACGAGCAGTACTTC. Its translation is CASSYDWQGATYEQYF.

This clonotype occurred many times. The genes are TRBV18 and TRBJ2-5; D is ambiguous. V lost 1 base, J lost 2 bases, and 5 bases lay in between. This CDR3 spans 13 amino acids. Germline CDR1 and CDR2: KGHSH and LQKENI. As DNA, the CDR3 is TGTGCCAGCTCACCACTGGAACAAGAGACCCAGTACTTC. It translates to CASSPLEQETQYF.

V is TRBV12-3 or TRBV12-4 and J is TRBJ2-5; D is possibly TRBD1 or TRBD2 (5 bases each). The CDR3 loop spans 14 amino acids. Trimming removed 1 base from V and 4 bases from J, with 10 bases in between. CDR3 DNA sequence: TGTGCCAGCAGTTTAGGTTTTGGGGGAGAGACCCAGTACTTC. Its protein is CASSLGFGGETQYF.

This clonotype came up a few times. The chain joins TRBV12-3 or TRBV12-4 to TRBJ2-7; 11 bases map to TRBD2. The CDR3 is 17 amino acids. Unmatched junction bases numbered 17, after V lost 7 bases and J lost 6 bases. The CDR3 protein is CASIYGTSGFVSGEQYF. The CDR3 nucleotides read TGTGCCAGCATCTATGGGACTAGCGGCTTCGTTTCGGGCGAGCAGTACTTC.

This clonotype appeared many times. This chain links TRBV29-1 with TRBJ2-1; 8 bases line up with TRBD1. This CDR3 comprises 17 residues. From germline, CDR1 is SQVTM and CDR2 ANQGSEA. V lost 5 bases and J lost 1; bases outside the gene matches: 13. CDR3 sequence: CSVPHSGQVISYNEQFF. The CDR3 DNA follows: TGCAGCGTTCCTCACTCGGGACAGGTGATATCCTACAATGAGCAGTTCTTC.

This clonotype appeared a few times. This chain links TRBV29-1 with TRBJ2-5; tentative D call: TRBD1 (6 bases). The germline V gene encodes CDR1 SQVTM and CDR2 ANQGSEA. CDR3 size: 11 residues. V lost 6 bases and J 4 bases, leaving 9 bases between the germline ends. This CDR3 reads CSVQGRETQYF. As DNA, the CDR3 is TGCAGCGTACAGGGACGAGAGACCCAGTACTTC.

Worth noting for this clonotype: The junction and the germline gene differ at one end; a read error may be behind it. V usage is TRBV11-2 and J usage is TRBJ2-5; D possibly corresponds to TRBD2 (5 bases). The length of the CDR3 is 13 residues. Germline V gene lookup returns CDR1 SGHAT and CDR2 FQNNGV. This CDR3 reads CASSLDLTTGGDF. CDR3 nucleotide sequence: TGTGCCAGCAGCTTAGACCTGACTACCGGCGGAGACTTC.

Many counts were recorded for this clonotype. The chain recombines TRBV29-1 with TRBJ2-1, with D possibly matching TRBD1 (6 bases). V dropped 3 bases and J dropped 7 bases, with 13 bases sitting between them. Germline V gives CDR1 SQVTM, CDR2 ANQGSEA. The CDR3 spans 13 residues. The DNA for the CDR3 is TGCAGCGTTGAGAGGGGGATTGGGAATGAGCAGTTCTTC. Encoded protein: CSVERGIGNEQFF.

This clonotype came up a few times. CDR3 DNA: TGTGCCAGCAGCTTAGATCGCGACTCTGGAAACACCATATATTTT. This encodes CASSLDRDSGNTIYF. This rearrangement joins TRBV11-2 to TRBJ1-3; unclear D gene. Germline CDR1 reads SGHAT; CDR2 reads FQNNGV. With 0 bases removed from V and 0 bases from J, the gap between germline ends came to 6 bases. This CDR3 contains 15 residues.

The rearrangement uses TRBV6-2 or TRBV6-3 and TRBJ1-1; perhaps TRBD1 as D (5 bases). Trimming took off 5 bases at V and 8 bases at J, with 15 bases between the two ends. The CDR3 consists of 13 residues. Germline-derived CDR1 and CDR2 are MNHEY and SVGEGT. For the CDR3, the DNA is TGTGCCAGCAGTCGCCGACAGACTGCCGAAGCTTTCTTT. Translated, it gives CASSRRQTAEAFF.

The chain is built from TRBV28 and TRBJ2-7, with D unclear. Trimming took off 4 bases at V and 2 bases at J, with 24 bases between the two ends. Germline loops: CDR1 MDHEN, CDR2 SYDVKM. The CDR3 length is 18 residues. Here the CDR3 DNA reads TGTGCCAGCAGTTCCCCCCCGATGGACGGCGCCAGGCCCTACGAGCAGTACTTC. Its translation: CASSSPPMDGARPYEQYF.

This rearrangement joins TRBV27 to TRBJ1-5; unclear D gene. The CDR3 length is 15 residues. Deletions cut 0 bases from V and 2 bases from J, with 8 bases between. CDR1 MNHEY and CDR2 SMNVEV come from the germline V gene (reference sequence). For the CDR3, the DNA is TGTGCCAGCAGTTTATCGAGGTTGGGCAATCAGCCCCAGCATTTT. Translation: CASSLSRLGNQPQHF.

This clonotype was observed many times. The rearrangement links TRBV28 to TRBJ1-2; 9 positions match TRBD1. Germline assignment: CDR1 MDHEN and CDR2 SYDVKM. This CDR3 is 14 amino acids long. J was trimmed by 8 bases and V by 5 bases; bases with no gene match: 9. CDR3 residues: CASSQDRGPRGYTF. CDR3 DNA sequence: TGTGCCAGCAGTCAGGACAGGGGACCGAGAGGCTACACCTTC.

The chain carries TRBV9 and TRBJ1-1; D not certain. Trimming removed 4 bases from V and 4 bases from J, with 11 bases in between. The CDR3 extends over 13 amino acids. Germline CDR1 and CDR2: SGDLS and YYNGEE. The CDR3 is CASSTILSTEAFF. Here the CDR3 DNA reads TGTGCCAGCAGCACCATCCTGAGCACTGAAGCTTTCTTT.

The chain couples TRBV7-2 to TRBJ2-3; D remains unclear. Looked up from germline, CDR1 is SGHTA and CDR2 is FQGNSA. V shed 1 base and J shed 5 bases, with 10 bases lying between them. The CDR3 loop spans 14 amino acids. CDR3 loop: CASSLVGFQDTQYF. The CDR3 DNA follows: TGTGCCAGCAGCTTAGTCGGGTTTCAAGATACGCAGTATTTT. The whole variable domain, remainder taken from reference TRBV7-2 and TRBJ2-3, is GAGVSQSPSNKVTEKGKDVELRCDPISGHTALYWYRQSLGQGLEFLIYFQGNSAPDKSGLPSDRFSAERTGGSVSTLTIQRTQQEDSAVYLCASSLVGFQDTQYFGPGTRLTVL.

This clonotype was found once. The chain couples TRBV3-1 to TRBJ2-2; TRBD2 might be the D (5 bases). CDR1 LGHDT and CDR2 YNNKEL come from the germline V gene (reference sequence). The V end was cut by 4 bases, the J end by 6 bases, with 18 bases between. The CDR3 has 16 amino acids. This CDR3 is CASSPDTRAASGELFF. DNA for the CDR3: TGTGCCAGCAGCCCGGATACGCGGGCGGCGTCCGGGGAGCTGTTTTTT.

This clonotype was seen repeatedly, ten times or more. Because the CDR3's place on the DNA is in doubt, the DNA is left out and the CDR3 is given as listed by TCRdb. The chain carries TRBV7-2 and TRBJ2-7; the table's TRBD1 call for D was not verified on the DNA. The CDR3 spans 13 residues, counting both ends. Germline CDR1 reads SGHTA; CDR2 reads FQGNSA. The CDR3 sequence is CASSSFGAGEQYF.

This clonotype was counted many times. In DNA, the CDR3 is TGTGCCAGCAGCTTAGGGGCAGCGCAGTTCTTC. This translates into CASSLGAAQFF. This sequence joins TRBV11-2 and TRBJ2-1; D is undetermined. Germline CDR1 and CDR2: SGHAT and FQNNGV. CDR3 size: 11 residues. Trimming removed 1 base at V and 12 bases at J, with 7 bases between.

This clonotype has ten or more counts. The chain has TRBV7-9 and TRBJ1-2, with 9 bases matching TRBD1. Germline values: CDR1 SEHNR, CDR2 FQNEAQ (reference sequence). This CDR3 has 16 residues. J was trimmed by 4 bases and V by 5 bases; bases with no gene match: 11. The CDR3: CASSPQRDRETYGYTF. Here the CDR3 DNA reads TGTGCCAGCAGCCCCCAGCGGGACAGGGAAACCTATGGCTACACCTTC.

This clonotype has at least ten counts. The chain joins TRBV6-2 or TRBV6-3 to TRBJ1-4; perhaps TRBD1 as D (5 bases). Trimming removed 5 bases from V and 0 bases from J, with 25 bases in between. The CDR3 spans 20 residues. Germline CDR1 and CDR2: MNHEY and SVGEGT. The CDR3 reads CASSDKRRGQKLSTNEKLFF. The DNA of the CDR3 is TGTGCCAGCAGTGATAAACGTCGAGGACAAAAATTATCAACTAATGAAAAACTGTTTTTT.

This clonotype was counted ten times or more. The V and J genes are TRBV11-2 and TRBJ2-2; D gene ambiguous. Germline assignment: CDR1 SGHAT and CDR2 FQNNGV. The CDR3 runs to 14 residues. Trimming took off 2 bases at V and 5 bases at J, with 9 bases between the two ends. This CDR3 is CASSLIGVTGELFF. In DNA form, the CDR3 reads TGTGCCAGCAGCTTAATTGGCGTTACCGGGGAGCTGTTTTTT.

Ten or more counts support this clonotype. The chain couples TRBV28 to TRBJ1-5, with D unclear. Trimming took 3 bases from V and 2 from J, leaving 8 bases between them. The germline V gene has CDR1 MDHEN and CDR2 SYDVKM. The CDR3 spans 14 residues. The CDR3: CASSLGTRNQPQHF. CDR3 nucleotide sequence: TGTGCCAGCAGTTTGGGTACCCGCAATCAGCCCCAGCATTTT.

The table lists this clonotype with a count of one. The CDR3 coding sequence is TGTGCCAGCAGGCAAACAGGGTCCGGGGCCAACGTCCTGACTTTC. Encoded protein: CASRQTGSGANVLTF. The chain uses TRBV28 and TRBJ2-6; possible D gene TRBD1, 6 bases. This CDR3 contains 15 residues. Trimming pared 6 bases from V and 4 bases from J, leaving 13 bases between. Looked up from germline, CDR1 is MDHEN and CDR2 is SYDVKM. The variable domain in full, with the rest retrieved from reference TRBV28 and TRBJ2-6, is DVKVTQSSRYLVKRTGEKVFLECVQDMDHENMFWYRQDPGLGLRLIYFSYDVKMKEKGDIPEGYSVSREKKERFSLILESASTNQTSMYLCASRQTGSGANVLTFGAGSRLTVL.

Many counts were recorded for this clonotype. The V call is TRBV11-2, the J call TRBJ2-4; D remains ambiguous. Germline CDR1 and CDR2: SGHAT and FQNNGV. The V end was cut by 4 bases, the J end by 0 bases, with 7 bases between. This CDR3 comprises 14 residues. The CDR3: CASSSRLAKNIQYF. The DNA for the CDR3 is TGTGCCAGCAGCTCCCGATTAGCCAAAAACATTCAGTACTTC. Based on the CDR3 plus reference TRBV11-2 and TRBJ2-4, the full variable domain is EAGVAQSPRYKIIEKRQSVAFWCNPISGHATLYWYQQILGQGPKLLIQFQNNGVVDDSQLPKDRFSAERLKGVDSTLKIQPAKLEDSAVYLCASSSRLAKNIQYFGAGTRLSVL.

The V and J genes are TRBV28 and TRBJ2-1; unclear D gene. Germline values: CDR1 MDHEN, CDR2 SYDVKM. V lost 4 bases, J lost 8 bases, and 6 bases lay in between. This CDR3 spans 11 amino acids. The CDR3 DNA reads TGTGCCAGCAGTTATAGGGATGAGCAGTTCTTC. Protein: CASSYRDEQFF.

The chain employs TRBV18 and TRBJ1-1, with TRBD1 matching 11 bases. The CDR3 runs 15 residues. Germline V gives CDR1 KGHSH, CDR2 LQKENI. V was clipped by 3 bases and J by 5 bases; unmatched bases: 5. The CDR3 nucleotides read TGTGCCAGCTCACCTGGGACAGGGGGTCTTACTGAAGCTTTCTTT. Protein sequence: CASSPGTGGLTEAFF.